Listed below are T cell receptor beta chains from one sample, sequenced in a study of T cells in Graves' hyperthyroidism and ophthalmopathy. TCRdb redid the calling of the multiplex PCR reads with MiXCR, one entry per CDR3 protein. The sample records about 280,000 distinct CDR3 sequences, less than 30% being singletons. The material sequenced was blood. These receptors all stem from a man in his forties or fifties with Graves' hyperthyroidism that later progressed to Graves' ophthalmopathy. CDR3s include the opening cysteine and the closing phenylalanine or tryptophan. D genes are given only for firm matches. Where a row states a size, it is once, few, many or the class of an expanded clone; other rows omit it.

D gene: TRBD2
V gene: TRBV6-2/TRBV6-3
clone size: many
J gene: TRBJ2-5
CDR3 protein: CASSYASGYQETQYF
CDR3 DNA: TGTGCCAGCAGTTACGCTAGCGGATATCAAGAGACCCAGTACTTC

D gene: TRBD2
V gene: TRBV12-3/TRBV12-4
clone size: many
J gene: TRBJ2-3
CDR3 protein: CASSEVAGPYTQYF
CDR3 DNA: TGTGCCAGCAGTGAGGTAGCGGGGCCGTATACGCAGTATTTT

D gene: TRBD1
V gene: TRBV29-1
clone size: NA
J gene: TRBJ1-5
CDR3 protein: CSVSDRGHNQPQHF
CDR3 DNA: TGCAGCGTATCCGACAGGGGTCACAATCAGCCCCAGCATTTT

D gene: TRBD2
V gene: TRBV27
clone size: NA
J gene: TRBJ2-5
CDR3 protein: CASSSGLAGGQLGQETQYF
CDR3 DNA: TGTGCCAGCAGTTCAGGACTAGCGGGGGGGCAGCTCGGTCAAGAGACCCAGTACTTC

D gene: TRBD2
V gene: TRBV20-1
clone size: many
J gene: TRBJ2-7
CDR3 protein: CSARDPSGETELYEQYF
CDR3 DNA: TGCAGTGCTAGAGATCCTAGCGGGGAAACTGAGCTATACGAGCAGTACTTC

D gene: NA
V gene: TRBV6-2/TRBV6-3
clone size: NA
J gene: TRBJ2-7
CDR3 protein: CASSYSTGGSRNLFSYEQYF
CDR3 DNA: TGTGCCAGCAGTTACTCGACCGGCGGGTCCCGTAACCTTTTCTCCTACGAGCAGTACTTC

D gene: TRBD1
V gene: TRBV24-1
clone size: NA
J gene: TRBJ2-7
CDR3 protein: CATSDAGQGRDEQYF
CDR3 DNA: TGTGCCACCAGTGACGCGGGACAGGGTCGGGACGAGCAGTACTTC

D gene: NA
V gene: TRBV27
clone size: many
J gene: TRBJ1-2
CDR3 protein: CASSRYSQGHGYTF
CDR3 DNA: TGTGCCAGCAGTCGTTATAGCCAGGGTCATGGCTACACCTTC

D gene: NA
V gene: TRBV7-7
clone size: NA
J gene: TRBJ2-5
CDR3 protein: CASSPGLLDQETQYF
CDR3 DNA: TGTGCTAGCAGCCCCGGACTCCTCGACCAAGAGACCCAGTACTTC

D gene: NA
V gene: TRBV20-1
clone size: many
J gene: TRBJ2-5
CDR3 protein: CSARDRSARETQYF
CDR3 DNA: TGCAGTGCTAGAGATCGGAGTGCCAGGGAGACCCAGTACTTC

D gene: NA
V gene: TRBV5-1
clone size: many
J gene: TRBJ2-2
CDR3 protein: CASSRDPHTGELFF
CDR3 DNA: TGCGCCAGCAGCCGGGACCCTCACACCGGGGAGCTGTTTTTT

D gene: TRBD1
V gene: TRBV10-3
clone size: many
J gene: TRBJ1-3
CDR3 protein: CAIMATGTGGNTIYF
CDR3 DNA: TGTGCCATCATGGCGACCGGGACAGGTGGAAACACCATATATTTT

D gene: NA
V gene: TRBV7-2
clone size: many
J gene: TRBJ1-1
CDR3 protein: CASSATGTPSEAFF
CDR3 DNA: TGTGCCAGCAGCGCAACCGGGACGCCCAGCGAAGCTTTCTTT

D gene: NA
V gene: TRBV27
clone size: many
J gene: TRBJ2-7
CDR3 protein: CASTRAGGSYEQYF
CDR3 DNA: TGTGCCAGCACAAGGGCCGGCGGGTCCTACGAGCAGTACTTC

D gene: TRBD1
V gene: TRBV5-1
clone size: NA
J gene: TRBJ2-5
CDR3 protein: CASSPRQGTYQETQYF
CDR3 DNA: TGCGCCAGCAGCCCTCGACAGGGGACCTACCAAGAGACCCAGTACTTC

D gene: NA
V gene: TRBV6-2/TRBV6-3
clone size: many
J gene: TRBJ1-1
CDR3 protein: CASSYFPAIGQLNTEAFF
CDR3 DNA: TGTGCCAGCAGTTACTTCCCCGCAATCGGACAGTTGAACACTGAAGCTTTCTTT

D gene: NA
V gene: TRBV6-5
clone size: many
J gene: TRBJ1-5
CDR3 protein: CASSYSRTSPKPQHF
CDR3 DNA: TGTGCCAGCAGTTACTCTAGGACTTCACCCAAGCCCCAGCATTTT

D gene: NA
V gene: TRBV12-3/TRBV12-4
clone size: many
J gene: TRBJ1-2
CDR3 protein: CASSHPGLLYGYTF
CDR3 DNA: TGTGCCAGCAGTCACCCGGGTCTACTCTATGGCTACACCTTC

D gene: NA
V gene: TRBV25-1
clone size: NA
J gene: TRBJ2-2
CDR3 protein: CASRGYRIRQGGTGELFF
CDR3 DNA: TGTGCCAGCCGAGGATACCGAATCAGACAGGGAGGCACCGGGGAGCTGTTTTTT

D gene: NA
V gene: TRBV19
clone size: many
J gene: TRBJ2-2
CDR3 protein: CASSMAGANTGELFF
CDR3 DNA: TGTGCCAGTAGTATGGCGGGTGCGAACACCGGGGAGCTGTTTTTT

D gene: TRBD2
V gene: TRBV11-2
clone size: many
J gene: TRBJ2-2
CDR3 protein: CASSPHGTINTGELFF
CDR3 DNA: TGTGCCAGCAGCCCCCACGGGACTATCAACACCGGGGAGCTGTTTTTT

D gene: TRBD2
V gene: TRBV11-1
clone size: NA
J gene: TRBJ2-2
CDR3 protein: CASRPPTIAGPGELFF
CDR3 DNA: TGTGCCAGCAGGCCCCCCACAATAGCGGGACCCGGGGAGCTGTTTTTT

D gene: TRBD1
V gene: TRBV12-3/TRBV12-4
clone size: many
J gene: TRBJ2-5
CDR3 protein: CASSQGDQETQYF
CDR3 DNA: TGTGCCAGCAGCCAGGGGGACCAAGAGACCCAGTACTTC

D gene: TRBD2
V gene: TRBV12-3/TRBV12-4
clone size: NA
J gene: TRBJ2-7
CDR3 protein: CASRHGGIEQYF
CDR3 DNA: TGTGCCAGCAGACACGGGGGGATCGAGCAGTACTTC

D gene: NA
V gene: TRBV3-2
clone size: many
J gene: TRBJ2-7
CDR3 protein: CASSHTLLAGARNEQYF
CDR3 DNA: TGTGCCAGCAGCCACACTTTACTAGCGGGAGCGAGGAACGAGCAGTACTTC

D gene: NA
V gene: TRBV10-3
clone size: many
J gene: TRBJ2-7
CDR3 protein: CAISEGLPSYEQYF
CDR3 DNA: TGTGCCATCAGTGAGGGACTCCCCTCCTACGAGCAGTACTTC

D gene: NA
V gene: TRBV24-1
clone size: NA
J gene: TRBJ1-1
CDR3 protein: CATRSEGVFAEAFF
CDR3 DNA: TGTGCCACCCGATCCGAGGGAGTTTTCGCTGAAGCTTTCTTT

D gene: NA
V gene: TRBV29-1
clone size: once
J gene: TRBJ1-1
CDR3 protein: CSVGWGGTEAFF
CDR3 DNA: TGCAGCGTTGGCTGGGGGGGCACTGAAGCTTTCTTT

D gene: NA
V gene: TRBV7-9
clone size: many
J gene: TRBJ1-5
CDR3 protein: CASSLGEPNQPQHF
CDR3 DNA: TGTGCCAGCAGCTTAGGTGAGCCCAATCAGCCCCAGCATTTT

D gene: NA
V gene: TRBV11-3
clone size: few
J gene: TRBJ1-3
CDR3 protein: CASSTRSQAGNTIYF
CDR3 DNA: TGTGCCAGCAGCACCAGGTCTCAAGCAGGAAACACCATATATTTT

D gene: NA
V gene: TRBV3-1
clone size: many
J gene: TRBJ1-1
CDR3 protein: CASSQEVGNTEAFF
CDR3 DNA: TGTGCCAGCAGCCAAGAGGTGGGGAACACTGAAGCTTTCTTT

D gene: TRBD1
V gene: TRBV6-1
clone size: once
J gene: TRBJ1-5
CDR3 protein: CASSEGQGFQPQHF
CDR3 DNA: TGTGCCAGCAGTGAGGGACAGGGCTTCCAGCCCCAGCATTTT

D gene: TRBD2
V gene: TRBV6-4
clone size: many
J gene: TRBJ2-3
CDR3 protein: CASSGTSGSVTDTQYF
CDR3 DNA: TGTGCCAGCAGCGGGACTAGCGGGAGCGTCACAGATACGCAGTATTTT

D gene: NA
V gene: TRBV30
clone size: many
J gene: TRBJ1-1
CDR3 protein: CAWSGTHTNTEAFF
CDR3 DNA: TGTGCCTGGAGTGGGACACACACTAACACTGAAGCTTTCTTT

D gene: TRBD2
V gene: TRBV5-1
clone size: many
J gene: TRBJ2-2
CDR3 protein: CASSRTSGSFSTGELFF
CDR3 DNA: TGCGCCAGCAGCAGGACTAGCGGGAGCTTTAGCACCGGGGAGCTGTTTTTT

D gene: TRBD1
V gene: TRBV19
clone size: many
J gene: TRBJ2-5
CDR3 protein: CASSINRGSETQYF
CDR3 DNA: TGTGCCAGTAGTATTAACAGGGGGTCAGAGACCCAGTACTTC

D gene: NA
V gene: TRBV30
clone size: many
J gene: TRBJ2-6
CDR3 protein: CAWSVPGANVLTF
CDR3 DNA: TGTGCCTGGAGTGTACCTGGGGCCAACGTCCTGACTTTC

D gene: NA
V gene: TRBV6-1
clone size: once
J gene: TRBJ2-5
CDR3 protein: CASSEIGGGQETQYF
CDR3 DNA: TGTGCCAGCAGTGAAATCGGTGGGGGTCAAGAGACCCAGTACTTC

D gene: NA
V gene: TRBV3-1
clone size: many
J gene: TRBJ2-7
CDR3 protein: CASSHGGYDEQYF
CDR3 DNA: TGTGCCAGCAGCCATGGGGGGTACGACGAGCAGTACTTC

D gene: NA
V gene: TRBV11-2
clone size: many
J gene: TRBJ2-2
CDR3 protein: CASSSGRKNTGELFF
CDR3 DNA: TGTGCCAGCAGCTCAGGACGGAAAAACACCGGGGAGCTGTTTTTT